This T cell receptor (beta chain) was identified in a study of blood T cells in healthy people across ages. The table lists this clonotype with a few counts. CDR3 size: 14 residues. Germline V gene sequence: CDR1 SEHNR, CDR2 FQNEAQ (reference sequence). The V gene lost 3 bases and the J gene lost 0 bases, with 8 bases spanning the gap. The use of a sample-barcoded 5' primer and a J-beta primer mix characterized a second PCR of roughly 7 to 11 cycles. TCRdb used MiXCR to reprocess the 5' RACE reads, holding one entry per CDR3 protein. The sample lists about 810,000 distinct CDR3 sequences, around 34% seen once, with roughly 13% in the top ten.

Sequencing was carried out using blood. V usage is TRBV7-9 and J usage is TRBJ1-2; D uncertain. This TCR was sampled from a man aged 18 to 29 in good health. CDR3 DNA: TGTGCCAGCAGCTTGGAAGTAGCTAACTATGGCTACACCTTC. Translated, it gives CASSLEVANYGYTF.